The T cell receptor (beta chain) under discussion was sequenced for a study of beta chain features in type 1 diabetes. Study at large: Age, gender and cell yields were alike across patients and healthy donors. The samples had around 98 million sorted cells examined in all.

Expressed TCRB transcripts were sequenced, since all the RNA that had been isolated was reverse transcribed. Profiling relied on immunoSEQ multiplex PCR, and the TCRdb table lists in-frame clones only, not all of them. The sample carries about 170,000 clones, 7.8% recorded once. CD45RO/CCR7/CD25/CD127/CD95/CD27 staining was used to isolate CD4+ naive, central memory, regulatory and stem cell-like memory cells by sorting. Regarding the study as a whole: Researchers could not determine here whether HLA type influences TCRB rearrangement. People with Type 1 diabetes carried modestly yet significantly shorter TCRB CDR3s in all four CD4+ subsets.

A remark on this clone: The antigen remains undetermined.

Per the germline V gene, CDR1 is SGHAT and CDR2 is FQNNGV. The CDR3 extends over 14 amino acids. Trimming stripped 5 bases from V and 9 bases from J, with 14 bases between. The sequenced material came from central memory CD4+ T cells from blood. The sequence came from a woman in her thirties or forties with type 1 diabetes. The chain links TRBV11-2 to TRBJ1-6, with D possibly being TRBD1 (6 bases). CDR3 loop: CASSPQGYPSPLHF. DNA of the CDR3: TGTGCCAGCAGCCCACAGGGTTACCCTTCACCCCTCCACTTT.